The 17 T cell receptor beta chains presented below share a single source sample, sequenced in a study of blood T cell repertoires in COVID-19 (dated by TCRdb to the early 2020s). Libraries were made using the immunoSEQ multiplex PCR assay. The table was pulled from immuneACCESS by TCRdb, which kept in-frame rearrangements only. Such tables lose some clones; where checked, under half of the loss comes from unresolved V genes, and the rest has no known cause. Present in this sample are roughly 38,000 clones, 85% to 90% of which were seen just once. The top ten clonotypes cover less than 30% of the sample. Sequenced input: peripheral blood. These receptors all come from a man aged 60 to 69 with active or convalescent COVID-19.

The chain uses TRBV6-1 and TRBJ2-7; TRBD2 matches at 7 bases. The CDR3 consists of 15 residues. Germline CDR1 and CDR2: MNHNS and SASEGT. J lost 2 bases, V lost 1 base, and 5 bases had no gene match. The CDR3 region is CASSEVGGRAYEQYF. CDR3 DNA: TGTGCCAGCAGTGAAGTTGGCGGGAGAGCCTACGAGCAGTACTTC.

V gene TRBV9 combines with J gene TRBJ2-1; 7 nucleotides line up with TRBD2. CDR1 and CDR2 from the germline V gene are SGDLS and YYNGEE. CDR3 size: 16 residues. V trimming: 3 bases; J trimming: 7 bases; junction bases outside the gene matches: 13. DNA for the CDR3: TGTGCCAGCAGCGAACCAGACCTAGCGGCGAGGAATGAGCAGTTCTTC. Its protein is CASSEPDLAARNEQFF. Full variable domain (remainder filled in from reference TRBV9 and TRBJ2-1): DSGVTQTPKHLITATGQRVTLRCSPRSGDLSVYWYQQSLDQGLQFLIQYYNGEERAKGNILERFSAQQFPDLHSELNLSSLELGDSALYFCASSEPDLAARNEQFFGPGTRLTVL.

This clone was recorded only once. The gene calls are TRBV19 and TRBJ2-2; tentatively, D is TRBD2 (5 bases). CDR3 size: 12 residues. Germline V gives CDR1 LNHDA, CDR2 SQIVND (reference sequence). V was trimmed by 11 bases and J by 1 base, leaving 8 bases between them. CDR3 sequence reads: CAAGRNTGELFF. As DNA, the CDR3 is TGTGCCGCTGGGAGGAACACCGGGGAGCTGTTTTTT.

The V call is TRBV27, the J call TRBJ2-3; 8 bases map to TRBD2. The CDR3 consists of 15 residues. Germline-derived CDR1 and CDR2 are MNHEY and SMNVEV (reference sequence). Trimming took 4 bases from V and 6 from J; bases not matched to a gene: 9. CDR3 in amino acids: CASSSGGGRPDTQYF. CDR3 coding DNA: TGTGCCAGCAGTTCCGGGGGGGGACGACCCGATACGCAGTATTTT.

The CDR3 protein is CASSGTGAGELFF. CDR3 bases: TGTGCCAGCAGCGGGACAGGGGCCGGGGAGCTGTTTTTT. This rearrangement joins TRBV6-5 to TRBJ2-2; 10 bases align to TRBD1. The CDR3 consists of 13 residues. Germline CDR1 is MNHEY and CDR2 is SVGAGI. V was pared by 6 bases and J by 6 bases, with 1 base of the junction left unmatched.

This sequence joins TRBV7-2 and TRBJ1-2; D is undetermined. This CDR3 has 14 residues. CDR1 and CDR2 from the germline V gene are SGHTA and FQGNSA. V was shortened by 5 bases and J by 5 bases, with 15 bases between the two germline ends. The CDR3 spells CASSPPGSRYGYTF. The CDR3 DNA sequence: TGTGCCAGCAGCCCCCCGGGATCTCGGTATGGCTACACCTTC.

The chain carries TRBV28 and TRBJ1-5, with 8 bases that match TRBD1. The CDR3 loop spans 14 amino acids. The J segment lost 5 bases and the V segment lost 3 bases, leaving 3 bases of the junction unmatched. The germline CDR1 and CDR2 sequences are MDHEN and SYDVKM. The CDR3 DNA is TGTGCCAGCAGTTTGGACAGGGCATATCAGCCCCAGCATTTT. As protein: CASSLDRAYQPQHF.

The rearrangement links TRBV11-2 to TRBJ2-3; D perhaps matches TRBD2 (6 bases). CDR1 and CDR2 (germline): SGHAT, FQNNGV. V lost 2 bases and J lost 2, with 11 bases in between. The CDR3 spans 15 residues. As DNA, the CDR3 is TGTGCCAGCAGCTTAAACGGGAGAGTCACAGATACGCAGTATTTT. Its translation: CASSLNGRVTDTQYF.

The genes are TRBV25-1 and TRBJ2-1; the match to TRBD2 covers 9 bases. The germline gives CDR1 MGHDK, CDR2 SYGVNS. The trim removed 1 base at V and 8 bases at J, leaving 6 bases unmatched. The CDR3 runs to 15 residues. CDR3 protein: CASSESSGRPHEQFF. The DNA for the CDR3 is TGTGCCAGCAGTGAATCGAGCGGGAGGCCCCATGAGCAGTTCTTC.

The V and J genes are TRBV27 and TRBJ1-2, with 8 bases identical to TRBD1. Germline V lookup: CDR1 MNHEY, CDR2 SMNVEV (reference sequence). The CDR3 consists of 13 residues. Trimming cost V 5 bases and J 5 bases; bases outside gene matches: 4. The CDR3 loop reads CASSRTGPYGYTF. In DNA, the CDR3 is TGTGCCAGCAGTCGGACAGGGCCATATGGCTACACCTTC.

The CDR3: CASRSGTGHSPLHF. The CDR3 DNA sequence: TGTGCCAGCAGGTCCGGGACAGGGCATTCACCCCTCCACTTT. This chain uses TRBV2 with TRBJ1-6; 9 nucleotides align to TRBD1. From germline, CDR1 is SNHLY and CDR2 FYNNEI. This CDR3 is 14 amino acids long. J lost 8 bases, V lost 6 bases, and 5 bases had no gene match. Filled out from reference TRBV2 and TRBJ1-6, the complete variable domain reads EPEVTQTPSHQVTQMGQEVILRCVPISNHLYFYWYRQILGQKVEFLVSFYNNEISEKSEIFDDQFSVERPDGSNFTLKIRSTKLEDSAMYFCASRSGTGHSPLHFGNGTRLTVT.

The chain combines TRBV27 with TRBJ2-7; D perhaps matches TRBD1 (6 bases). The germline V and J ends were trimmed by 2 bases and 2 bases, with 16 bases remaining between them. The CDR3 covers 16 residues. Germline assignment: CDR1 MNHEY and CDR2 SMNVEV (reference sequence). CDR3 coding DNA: TGTGCCAGCAGTTTAAGCCCTGGGACACTGACCTACGAGCAGTACTTC. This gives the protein CASSLSPGTLTYEQYF.

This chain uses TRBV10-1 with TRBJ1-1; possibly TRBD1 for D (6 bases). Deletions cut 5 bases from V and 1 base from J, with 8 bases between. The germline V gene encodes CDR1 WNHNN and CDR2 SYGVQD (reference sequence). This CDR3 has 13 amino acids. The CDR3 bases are TGCGCCAGCAGTCAGGGGACGAACACTGAAGCTTTCTTT. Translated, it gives CASSQGTNTEAFF.

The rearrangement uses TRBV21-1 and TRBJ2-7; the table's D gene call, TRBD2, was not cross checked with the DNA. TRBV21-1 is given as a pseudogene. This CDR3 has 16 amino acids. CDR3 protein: CASLGPAWREYNEQYF. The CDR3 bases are TGTGCCAGCTTGGGTCCTGCCTGGCGGGAGTACAACGAGCAGTACTTC.

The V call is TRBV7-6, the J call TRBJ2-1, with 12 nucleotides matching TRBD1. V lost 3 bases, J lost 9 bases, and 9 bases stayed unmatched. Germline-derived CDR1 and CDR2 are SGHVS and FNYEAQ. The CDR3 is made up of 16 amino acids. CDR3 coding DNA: TGTGCCAGCAGCTTGCCCGGGACAGGGGGCGAGGGTGAGCAGTTCTTC. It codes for CASSLPGTGGEGEQFF.

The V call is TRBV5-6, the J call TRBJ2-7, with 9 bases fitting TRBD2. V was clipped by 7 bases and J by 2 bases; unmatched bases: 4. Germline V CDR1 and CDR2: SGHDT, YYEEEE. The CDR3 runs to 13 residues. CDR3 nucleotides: TGTGCCAGCGTCGCGGGAGGGACCTACGAGCAGTACTTC. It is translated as CASVAGGTYEQYF.

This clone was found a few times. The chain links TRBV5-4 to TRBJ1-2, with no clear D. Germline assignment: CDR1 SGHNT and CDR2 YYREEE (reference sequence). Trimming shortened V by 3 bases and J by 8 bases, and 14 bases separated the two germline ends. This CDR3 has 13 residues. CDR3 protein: CASSSGSTTGYTF. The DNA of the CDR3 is TGTGCCAGCAGCTCCGGGTCGACTACAGGCTACACCTTC.